One sample yielded the 30 T cell receptor beta chains listed below, sequenced in a study of control samples from healthy donors and cancer patients. The method was immunoSEQ multiplex PCR; TCRdb's version includes in-frame clones alone and lacks a portion of them. The sample has 150,000 or so clones, more than 90% seen once; the top ten hold around 5.4%. The sequenced sample was blood. These receptors were taken from a man younger than 30 in good health.

The V gene is TRBV5-1, the J gene TRBJ2-3; 9 nucleotides agree with TRBD1. V trimming: 2 bases; J trimming: 3 bases; junction bases outside the gene matches: 7. This CDR3 is 16 amino acids long. Germline CDR1 is SGHRS and CDR2 is YFSETQ. In DNA form, the CDR3 reads TGCGCCAGCAGCTTCGGGACAGGGATGATTACAGATACGCAGTATTTT. It yields the protein CASSFGTGMITDTQYF.

The gene calls are TRBV9 and TRBJ2-2, with D uncertain. Germline loops: CDR1 SGDLS, CDR2 YYNGEE. V was clipped by 0 bases and J by 0 bases, with 12 bases between them. The CDR3 totals 17 residues. The DNA of the CDR3 is TGTGCCAGCAGCGTAGCGGGTGCGGTAGCGAACACCGGGGAGCTGTTTTTT. Its protein product is CASSVAGAVANTGELFF. Together with reference TRBV9 and TRBJ2-2, the CDR3 gives the full variable domain: DSGVTQTPKHLITATGQRVTLRCSPRSGDLSVYWYQQSLDQGLQFLIQYYNGEERAKGNILERFSAQQFPDLHSELNLSSLELGDSALYFCASSVAGAVANTGELFFGEGSRLTVL.

This rearrangement joins TRBV19 to TRBJ2-3; D unresolved. The CDR3 extends over 15 amino acids. With 4 bases removed from V and 0 bases from J, the gap between germline ends came to 11 bases. From germline, CDR1 is LNHDA and CDR2 SQIVND (reference sequence). CDR3 in DNA: TGTGCCAGTAGTAGTGGGCCACCTAGCACAGATACGCAGTATTTT. Residues: CASSSGPPSTDTQYF.

The chain couples TRBV9 to TRBJ2-3, with a possible D match to TRBD2 (6 bases). CDR3 size: 18 residues. Trimming removed 0 bases from V and 3 bases from J, with 20 bases in between. The V gene's germline CDR1 is SGDLS and CDR2 YYNGEE. The CDR3 loop is CASSVGVVPGVRTDTQYF. The CDR3 nucleotides read TGTGCCAGCAGCGTAGGAGTTGTACCGGGGGTGCGGACAGATACGCAGTATTTT.

The V and J genes are TRBV5-4 and TRBJ2-2; no reliable D call. CDR1 SGHNT and CDR2 YYREEE come from the germline V gene (reference sequence). With 0 bases removed from V and 2 bases from J, the gap between germline ends came to 8 bases. The CDR3 loop spans 15 amino acids. CDR3: CASSLGKHNTGELFF. CDR3 sequence (DNA): TGTGCCAGCAGCTTGGGGAAACATAACACCGGGGAGCTGTTTTTT.

The sample holds one count of this clone. The chain is built from TRBV27 and TRBJ2-7; D tentatively fits TRBD1 or TRBD2 (5 bases each). The V end lost 4 bases, the J end lost 3 bases, and 16 bases lay between the germline ends. This CDR3 contains 15 residues. Germline V gives CDR1 MNHEY, CDR2 SMNVEV (reference sequence). The CDR3 sequence: CASSSPLTGLYEQYF. The CDR3 nucleotides are TGTGCCAGCAGTTCACCATTGACGGGGCTCTACGAGCAGTACTTC.

The chain recombines TRBV10-1 with TRBJ2-5, with 10 nucleotides matching TRBD1. The germline CDR1 and CDR2 sequences are WNHNN and SYGVQD (reference sequence). The V and J ends lost 3 bases and 2 bases, in that order; junction bases with no gene match: 6. The CDR3 consists of 16 residues. The CDR3 sequence is CASSEGGTGEQETQYF. The CDR3 DNA is TGCGCCAGCAGTGAAGGGGGGACAGGGGAGCAAGAGACCCAGTACTTC.

The chain employs TRBV19 and TRBJ1-6; no definite D call. This CDR3 is built from 12 residues. CDR1 is LNHDA, CDR2 SQIVND, per germline (reference sequence). Trimming pared 3 bases from V and 10 bases from J, leaving 7 bases between. The CDR3 coding sequence is TGTGCCAGTAGTATCAGGCGCTCACCCCTCCACTTT. Residues: CASSIRRSPLHF.

The J gene is TRBJ2-3, the V gene TRBV12-3 or TRBV12-4; D gene unclear. Trimming took off 3 bases at V and 4 bases at J, with 5 bases between the two ends. There are 12 residues in the CDR3. CDR3 sequence (DNA): TGTGCCAGCAGTTTGTACCCAGATACGCAGTATTTT. Encoded protein: CASSLYPDTQYF.

The chain uses TRBV6-1 and TRBJ1-5, with D possibly TRBD1 on 6 matching bases. Trimming took off 0 bases at V and 9 bases at J, with 18 bases between the two ends. Germline-derived CDR1 and CDR2 are MNHNS and SASEGT. This CDR3 region has 16 residues. The CDR3 nucleotides are TGTGCCAGCAGTGAAGCGTGGGGGCAGGGTGTGAGGCCCCAGCATTTT. Translation: CASSEAWGQGVRPQHF.

The rearrangement uses TRBV5-1 and TRBJ2-5; 11 bases align to TRBD2. The CDR3 spans 17 residues. CDR1 and CDR2 from the germline V gene are SGHRS and YFSETQ. Trimming cost V 3 bases and J 2 bases; bases outside gene matches: 9. The CDR3 region has the DNA TGCGCCAGCAGCTATACCTTAGCGGGGGGGCTGCAAGAGACCCAGTACTTC. Its protein product is CASSYTLAGGLQETQYF.

The gene calls are TRBV28 and TRBJ1-1; D is ambiguous. Germline V gene data show CDR1 as MDHEN and CDR2 as SYDVKM. The V end lost 6 bases, the J end lost 5 bases, and 10 bases lay between the germline ends. The length of the CDR3 is 12 residues. The DNA for the CDR3 is TGTGCCAGCAGCCTTTACAGTACTGAAGCTTTCTTT. Translation gives CASSLYSTEAFF. Full variable domain (missing parts from reference TRBV28 and TRBJ1-1): DVKVTQSSRYLVKRTGEKVFLECVQDMDHENMFWYRQDPGLGLRLIYFSYDVKMKEKGDIPEGYSVSREKKERFSLILESASTNQTSMYLCASSLYSTEAFFGQGTRLTVV.

V gene TRBV9 combines with J gene TRBJ2-1; 8 bases align to TRBD1. CDR3 size: 15 residues. Per germline, CDR1 SGDLS and CDR2 YYNGEE. Losses at the gene ends were 4 bases for V and 7 bases for J; bases not matched to a gene: 10. The chain's CDR3 is CASSPAGGANNEQFF. CDR3 DNA: TGTGCCAGCAGCCCAGCAGGGGGCGCAAATAATGAGCAGTTCTTC. Using reference TRBV9 and TRBJ2-1 for the parts outside the CDR3, the full variable domain is DSGVTQTPKHLITATGQRVTLRCSPRSGDLSVYWYQQSLDQGLQFLIQYYNGEERAKGNILERFSAQQFPDLHSELNLSSLELGDSALYFCASSPAGGANNEQFFGPGTRLTVL.

The rearrangement links TRBV9 to TRBJ2-1; TRBD2 aligns across 9 bases. The trim removed 4 bases at V and 4 bases at J, leaving 6 bases unmatched. Germline loops: CDR1 SGDLS, CDR2 YYNGEE. The CDR3 runs 15 residues. Here the CDR3 reads CASSPLAGEYNEQFF. CDR3 sequence (DNA): TGTGCCAGCAGCCCGTTAGCGGGGGAATACAATGAGCAGTTCTTC.

The chain is built from TRBV5-1 and TRBJ2-1; possibly TRBD1 for D (5 bases). V shed 0 bases and J shed 7 bases, with 14 bases lying between them. The germline V gene has CDR1 SGHRS and CDR2 YFSETQ. The CDR3 totals 15 residues. The CDR3 loop is CASSLAQAGKNEQFF. The CDR3 DNA is TGCGCCAGCAGCTTGGCCCAGGCAGGGAAGAATGAGCAGTTCTTC.

The chain couples TRBV2 to TRBJ1-6, with D maybe TRBD1 (6 bases). Looked up from germline, CDR1 is SNHLY and CDR2 is FYNNEI. Trimming removed 4 bases at V and 0 bases at J, with 7 bases between. The CDR3 length is 15 residues. The CDR3, as DNA: TGTGCCAGCAGTGCGGACAGCTCCTATAATTCACCCCTCCACTTT. It yields the protein CASSADSSYNSPLHF.

The chain employs TRBV13 and TRBJ1-2, with a weak D call TRBD1 (6 bases). The CDR3 covers 15 residues. Deletions cut 2 bases from V and 2 bases from J, with 12 bases between. Germline CDR1 PRHDT, CDR2 FYEKMQ (reference sequence). The CDR3 bases are TGTGCCAGCAGCTTATATTTCGGACAGAACTATGGCTACACCTTC. It specifies CASSLYFGQNYGYTF.

The DNA for the CDR3 is TGTGCCTGGAGCCGACTAGCGGGCACAGATACGCAGTATTTT. Translation gives CAWSRLAGTDTQYF. This chain uses TRBV30 with TRBJ2-3; TRBD2 aligns across 9 bases. V gave up 3 bases and J gave up 1 base; unmatched junction bases: 2. The germline V gene has CDR1 GTSNPN and CDR2 SVGIG (reference sequence). CDR3 length: 14 residues. The variable domain in full, with the rest retrieved from reference TRBV30 and TRBJ2-3, is SQTIHQWPATLVQPVGSPLSLECTVEGTSNPNLYWYRQAAGRGLQLLFYSVGIGQISSEVPQNLSASRPQDRQFILSSKKLLLSDSGFYLCAWSRLAGTDTQYFGPGTRLTVL.

The chain employs TRBV12-1 and TRBJ2-1. TRBV12-1 is tagged as a pseudogene. This CDR3 region has 19 residues. The CDR3 DNA is TGTGCCAGCAGCTTTCAGCTTCCTGACGGGGTTGGGGGAAACAATGAGCAGTTCTTC. Amino acid sequence: CASSFQLPDGVGGNNEQFF.

CDR3 residues: CASRQTAGGAIGQYF. CDR3 nucleotide sequence: TGTGCCAGCAGGCAGACCGCCGGGGGGGCAATTGGGCAGTACTTC. This rearrangement joins TRBV6-5 to TRBJ2-7; 8 nucleotides line up with TRBD2. CDR1 is MNHEY and CDR2 is SVGAGI in the germline V gene. The V gene end was trimmed by 6 bases and the J gene end by 9 bases; junction bases not matched to a gene: 16. This CDR3 is 15 amino acids long.

The V gene is TRBV19, the J gene TRBJ2-1, with 8 bases aligning to TRBD1. V shed 6 bases, J shed 2 bases, and the junction held 6 bases outside the gene matches. Germline loops: CDR1 LNHDA, CDR2 SQIVND (reference sequence). This CDR3 has 15 amino acids. DNA for the CDR3: TGTGCCAGTAGCCGCACAGGGGGTCCCTACAATGAGCAGTTCTTC. Translating gives CASSRTGGPYNEQFF.

Worth noting for this clone: At one boundary the junction diverges from the germline segment, which might be a read error. The rearrangement links TRBV14 to TRBJ2-7, with 11 bases fitting TRBD2. Looked up from germline, CDR1 is SGHDN and CDR2 is FVKESK. This CDR3 comprises 15 residues. CDR3 region: CASSQWASGGYEQHF. CDR3 sequence (DNA): TGTGCCAGCAGCCAGTGGGCTAGCGGGGGGTACGAGCAGCACTTC. Variable domain in full (rest from reference TRBV14 and TRBJ2-7): EAGVTQFPSHSVIEKGQTVTLRCDPISGHDNLYWYRRVMGKEIKFLLHFVKESKQDESGMPNNRFLAERTGGTYSTLKVQPAELEDSGVYFCASSQWASGGYEQHFGPGTRLTVT.

This clone was counted once. The chain is built from TRBV7-9 and TRBJ2-1; D unclear. The germline V gene encodes CDR1 SEHNR and CDR2 FQNEAQ (reference sequence). V gave up 3 bases and J gave up 6 bases, with 9 bases separating them. The CDR3 has 13 amino acids. CDR3 sequence reads: CASSLTGVNEQFF. CDR3 nucleotide sequence: TGTGCCAGCAGCTTGACTGGTGTCAATGAGCAGTTCTTC.

This clone was seen once. The chain uses TRBV5-4 and TRBJ2-3; a possible D gene is TRBD1 (5 bases). The germline V gene encodes CDR1 SGHNT and CDR2 YYREEE (reference sequence). This CDR3 spans 14 amino acids. Trimming left V 4 bases short and J 4 bases short, with 13 bases between. In DNA, the CDR3 is TGTGCCAGCAGCCCCGACAGAGTTTCAGATACGCAGTATTTT. It specifies CASSPDRVSDTQYF.

The CDR3, as DNA: TGTGCCAGCAGTCCCCGAGGGCCTGGGGCCAACGTCCTGACTTTC. It translates to CASSPRGPGANVLTF. The rearrangement joins TRBV27 to TRBJ2-6, with a possible D match to TRBD2 (5 bases). The V and J ends lost 5 bases and 2 bases respectively, with 10 bases between them. Germline CDR1 and CDR2: MNHEY and SMNVEV (reference sequence). CDR3 length: 15 amino acids.

The chain has TRBV12-3 or TRBV12-4 and TRBJ1-5; D remains unclear. This CDR3 is built from 12 residues. Trimming cost V 3 bases and J 7 bases, with 7 bases left between them. The CDR3 DNA follows: TGTGCCAGCAGTTTCGGTTCGCAGCCCCAGCATTTT. Encoded protein: CASSFGSQPQHF.

V usage is TRBV11-2 and J usage is TRBJ2-1; the D is unclear. The CDR3 has 11 residues. V lost 5 bases, J lost 3 bases, and 2 bases lay in between. Germline CDR1 SGHAT, CDR2 FQNNGV. The CDR3 DNA reads TGTGCCAGCAGCATCTACAATGAGCAGTTCTTC. It encodes CASSIYNEQFF.

CDR3 nucleotides: TGTGCCAGCAGCCCGTACCAGACAGCCACTGAAGCTTTCTTT. Encoded protein: CASSPYQTATEAFF. This rearrangement joins TRBV7-9 to TRBJ1-1; D may be TRBD1 (5 bases). This CDR3 is built from 14 residues. Looked up from germline, CDR1 is SEHNR and CDR2 is FQNEAQ (reference sequence). Trimming took off 5 bases at V and 4 bases at J, with 14 bases between the two ends.

CDR3 nucleotides: TGTGCCAGCAGTGAGCCAGGGGGATTCGGAAACACCATATATTTT. As protein: CASSEPGGFGNTIYF. The chain uses TRBV6-1 and TRBJ1-3; 7 bases map to TRBD1. The germline V gene encodes CDR1 MNHNS and CDR2 SASEGT. V dropped 3 bases and J dropped 4; count of bases not matched to a gene: 6. This CDR3 contains 15 residues.

This clone was observed a single time. The chain couples TRBV5-4 to TRBJ1-1, with D tentatively TRBD1 (6 bases). Germline lookup yields CDR1 SGHNT and CDR2 YYREEE (reference sequence). The CDR3 runs to 16 residues. Trimming cost V 4 bases and J 5 bases, with 21 bases left between them. CDR3 sequence reads: CASSLEDLSRGTEAFF. CDR3 sequence (DNA): TGTGCCAGCAGCCTGGAGGATCTGTCGAGGGGGACTGAAGCTTTCTTT.